The entry that follows covers one T cell receptor (beta chain) sequence. What it binds is unknown. The CDR3 totals 14 residues. The germline gives CDR1 SGHTA, CDR2 FQGNSA. Trimming shortened V by 1 base and J by 1 base, and 7 bases separated the two germline ends. The sample originates from a study of cytomegalovirus exposure and HLA in healthy donors. Study-wide findings and caveats: DRB1 showed the most TCR associations and HLA-C the fewest in a later analysis, as rates varied by HLA locus. The authors considered a cluster of highly shared sequence variants likely to be a sequencing artifact. Follow-up analysis later connected one missense variant in DCLRE1C with trimming of TCR beta V- and J-genes. When the data were analyzed later, several of the most significant clusters appeared to be linked to common viral pathogens.

PCR amplification relied on 60 Vbeta primers (plus 13 Jbeta primers). Measured with immunoSEQ multiplex PCR; TCRdb has only the in-frame clones, and not every one. The table shows about 160,000 clones, with approximately 86% occurring only once. The chain is built from TRBV7-2 and TRBJ2-5; D gene uncertain. The TCR comes from a young woman in good health and CMV-seronegative. Sequencing was done on a sample of PBMCs. DNA of the CDR3: TGTGCCAGCAGCTTAGTGGGCAGCCAAGAGACCCAGTACTTC. The encoded protein is CASSLVGSQETQYF.